This T cell receptor beta chain is drawn from a study of T cells in Graves' hyperthyroidism and ophthalmopathy. Background on the study: Pretreatment peripheral blood was obtained at initial diagnosis.

The sample holds many counts of this clonotype. Amplified regions were TCR beta CDR3 sequences from RNA transcripts. Initially, a first-round RT-PCR of the TCR CDR3 employed the HTBI primer set. Via MiXCR, TCRdb re-called the multiplex PCR reads, giving one row per CDR3 protein. The sample contains approximately 590,000 distinct CDR3 sequences, roughly 14% of which appear only once. The CDR3 has 12 amino acids. J lost 3 bases, V lost 6 bases, and 5 bases had no gene match. The V gene's germline CDR1 is DFQATT and CDR2 SNEGSKA (reference sequence). Specimen: blood. This sequence joins TRBV20-1 and TRBJ2-7; TRBD1 aligns across 7 bases. This TCR derives from a woman between 25 and 40 years old with Graves' hyperthyroidism. CDR3 sequence: CSAEGANYEQYF. In DNA form, the CDR3 reads TGCAGTGCCGAGGGGGCCAACTACGAGCAGTACTTC.